This is a list of T cell receptor beta chains from one sample in a study of shared clonotypes between healthy human individuals. Produced via immunoSEQ multiplex PCR; TCRdb's table is partial and in-frame only. This table holds about 960,000 clones, 60% to 85% found once. The sample taken for sequencing was memory CD4+ T cells sorted from blood. The receptors originated from a man aged 18 to 29 in good health. CDR3s include the opening cysteine and the closing phenylalanine or tryptophan. Fields, in order: J gene, clone size, V gene, CDR3 length, D gene, CDR3 protein, CDR3 DNA. A D gene is named only where the DNA matches it firmly. Only part of the rows carry a size: once, few, many, or a class if the clone is expanded.

J gene: TRBJ1-4; clone size: few; V gene: TRBV5-1; CDR3 length: 11; D gene: NA; CDR3 protein: CASRAGEKLFF; CDR3 DNA: TGCGCCAGCAGAGCAGGTGAAAAACTGTTTTTT
J gene: TRBJ1-3; clone size: NA; V gene: TRBV5-1; CDR3 length: 14; D gene: NA; CDR3 protein: CASSPGGSGNTIYF; CDR3 DNA: TGCGCCAGCTCCCCGGGGGGCTCTGGAAACACCATATATTTT
J gene: TRBJ1-1; clone size: NA; V gene: TRBV14; CDR3 length: 16; D gene: NA; CDR3 protein: CASSQDIGQWNTEAFF; CDR3 DNA: TGTGCCAGCAGCCAAGATATTGGGCAGTGGAACACTGAAGCTTTCTTT
J gene: TRBJ1-2; clone size: NA; V gene: TRBV7-9; CDR3 length: 17; D gene: NA; CDR3 protein: CASSLNLVEHWLYGYTF; CDR3 DNA: TGTGCCAGCAGCTTAAATTTAGTGGAACATTGGCTCTATGGCTACACCTTC
J gene: TRBJ2-1; clone size: NA; V gene: TRBV6-5; CDR3 length: 15; D gene: TRBD2; CDR3 protein: CATNLFGLGYNEQFF; CDR3 DNA: TGTGCCACCAACCTTTTTGGACTAGGCTACAATGAGCAGTTCTTC
J gene: TRBJ1-5; clone size: NA; V gene: TRBV18; CDR3 length: 16; D gene: TRBD1; CDR3 protein: CASSPLPPDRAQPQHF; CDR3 DNA: TGTGCCAGCTCACCCCTGCCTCCGGACAGGGCTCAGCCCCAGCATTTT
J gene: TRBJ1-2; clone size: few; V gene: TRBV7-2; CDR3 length: 14; D gene: NA; CDR3 protein: CASSSLWANYGYTF; CDR3 DNA: TGTGCCAGCAGCTCATTATGGGCTAACTATGGCTACACCTTC
J gene: TRBJ1-2; clone size: NA; V gene: TRBV5-4; CDR3 length: 14; D gene: NA; CDR3 protein: CASSLDPGNYGYTF; CDR3 DNA: TGTGCCAGCAGCTTGGATCCGGGGAACTATGGCTACACCTTC
J gene: TRBJ1-6; clone size: NA; V gene: TRBV7-9; CDR3 length: 15; D gene: NA; CDR3 protein: CASSSATGQHSPLHF; CDR3 DNA: TGTGCCAGCAGCTCGGCGACAGGCCAACACTCACCCCTCCACTTT
J gene: TRBJ2-2; clone size: NA; V gene: TRBV29-1; CDR3 length: 12; D gene: NA; CDR3 protein: CSAHGGAGELFF; CDR3 DNA: TGCAGCGCCCACGGCGGGGCCGGGGAGCTGTTTTTT
J gene: TRBJ1-2; clone size: NA; V gene: TRBV30; CDR3 length: 14; D gene: NA; CDR3 protein: CAWSPDRPNYGYTF; CDR3 DNA: TGTGCCTGGAGTCCCGACAGGCCTAACTATGGCTACACCTTC
J gene: TRBJ2-7; clone size: NA; V gene: TRBV20-1; CDR3 length: 10; D gene: NA; CDR3 protein: CSAPFIEQYF; CDR3 DNA: TGCAGTGCCCCGTTTATTGAGCAGTACTTC
J gene: TRBJ2-5; clone size: NA; V gene: TRBV11-2; CDR3 length: 15; D gene: NA; CDR3 protein: CASSSRHYGQETQYF; CDR3 DNA: TGTGCCAGCAGCTCTCGTCATTACGGACAAGAGACCCAGTACTTC
J gene: TRBJ1-4; clone size: NA; V gene: TRBV29-1; CDR3 length: 13; D gene: NA; CDR3 protein: CSVAPGVGEKLFF; CDR3 DNA: TGCAGCGTTGCCCCTGGGGTTGGAGAAAAACTGTTTTTT
J gene: TRBJ1-5; clone size: many; V gene: TRBV28; CDR3 length: 14; D gene: NA; CDR3 protein: CASSLGRGYQPQHF; CDR3 DNA: TGTGCCAGCAGTTTAGGACGGGGCTATCAGCCCCAGCATTTT
J gene: TRBJ1-6; clone size: NA; V gene: TRBV6-1; CDR3 length: 14; D gene: NA; CDR3 protein: CAISDRPLNSPLHF; CDR3 DNA: TGTGCCATCTCGGACAGACCCCTTAATTCACCCCTCCACTTT
J gene: TRBJ1-4; clone size: NA; V gene: TRBV11-2; CDR3 length: 15; D gene: NA; CDR3 protein: CASSPFGLRGEKLFF; CDR3 DNA: TGTGCCAGCAGCCCTTTCGGACTCCGGGGTGAAAAACTGTTTTTT
J gene: TRBJ2-7; clone size: NA; V gene: TRBV30; CDR3 length: 13; D gene: NA; CDR3 protein: CASTGVGRYEQYF; CDR3 DNA: TGTGCCTCTACGGGGGTAGGCAGGTACGAGCAGTACTTC
J gene: TRBJ2-2; clone size: few; V gene: TRBV2; CDR3 length: 15; D gene: NA; CDR3 protein: CASRRESNEGGELFF; CDR3 DNA: TGTGCCAGCAGGAGGGAAAGCAACGAGGGCGGGGAGCTGTTTTTT
J gene: TRBJ1-2; clone size: NA; V gene: TRBV6-5; CDR3 length: 13; D gene: NA; CDR3 protein: CASSLGGRDGYTF; CDR3 DNA: TGTGCCAGCAGTTTAGGGGGAAGGGATGGCTACACCTTC
J gene: TRBJ1-3; clone size: NA; V gene: TRBV7-2; CDR3 length: 19; D gene: NA; CDR3 protein: CASSSARAGTVNAGNTIYF; CDR3 DNA: TGTGCCAGCAGCTCCGCTCGTGCAGGGACGGTAAACGCTGGAAACACCATATATTTT
J gene: TRBJ1-4; clone size: NA; V gene: TRBV5-6; CDR3 length: 15; D gene: NA; CDR3 protein: CASSLTGLTNEKLFF; CDR3 DNA: TGTGCCAGCAGCCTGACAGGTTTAACTAATGAAAAACTGTTTTTT
J gene: TRBJ2-1; clone size: NA; V gene: TRBV11-2; CDR3 length: 15; D gene: TRBD2; CDR3 protein: CASSFQRGSYNEQFF; CDR3 DNA: TGTGCCAGCAGCTTCCAGCGGGGATCCTACAATGAGCAGTTCTTC
J gene: TRBJ2-7; clone size: NA; V gene: TRBV5-1; CDR3 length: 16; D gene: TRBD1; CDR3 protein: CASSLVATGPLDEQYF; CDR3 DNA: TGCGCCAGCAGCTTGGTGGCGACAGGGCCTCTCGATGAGCAGTACTTC
J gene: TRBJ1-4; clone size: few; V gene: TRBV6-5; CDR3 length: 13; D gene: NA; CDR3 protein: CASSEGLLAKLFF; CDR3 DNA: TGTGCCAGCAGTGAAGGACTTTTAGCAAAACTGTTTTTT
J gene: TRBJ2-1; clone size: few; V gene: TRBV6-6; CDR3 length: 14; D gene: NA; CDR3 protein: CASSYRRLVDEQFF; CDR3 DNA: TGTGCCAGCAGTTACCGCCGTTTGGTGGATGAGCAGTTCTTC
J gene: TRBJ1-1; clone size: few; V gene: TRBV7-3; CDR3 length: 13; D gene: NA; CDR3 protein: CASSLIVNTEAFF; CDR3 DNA: TGTGCCAGCAGCTTAATAGTGAACACTGAAGCTTTCTTT
J gene: TRBJ1-1; clone size: NA; V gene: TRBV7-2; CDR3 length: 14; D gene: TRBD1; CDR3 protein: CASSPPGQGAEAFF; CDR3 DNA: TGTGCCAGCAGCCCACCGGGACAGGGGGCTGAAGCTTTCTTT
J gene: TRBJ2-1; clone size: NA; V gene: TRBV28; CDR3 length: 15; D gene: NA; CDR3 protein: CASSLGGRSYNEQFF; CDR3 DNA: TGTGCCAGCAGTTTGGGGGGACGGTCCTACAATGAGCAGTTCTTC
J gene: TRBJ2-7; clone size: NA; V gene: TRBV10-1; CDR3 length: 13; D gene: NA; CDR3 protein: CASSESTRYEQYF; CDR3 DNA: TGCGCCAGCAGTGAGTCGACTCGCTACGAGCAGTACTTC
J gene: TRBJ1-2; clone size: NA; V gene: TRBV5-6; CDR3 length: 14; D gene: NA; CDR3 protein: CASSLGQANYGYTF; CDR3 DNA: TGTGCCAGCAGCTTGGGACAGGCTAACTATGGCTACACCTTC
J gene: TRBJ1-2; clone size: NA; V gene: TRBV30; CDR3 length: 14; D gene: TRBD1; CDR3 protein: CAWSVRDRESGYTF; CDR3 DNA: TGTGCCTGGAGTGTACGAGACAGGGAGTCTGGCTACACCTTC
J gene: TRBJ2-3; clone size: NA; V gene: TRBV6-5; CDR3 length: 13; D gene: NA; CDR3 protein: CASTKTGTDTQYF; CDR3 DNA: TGTGCCAGCACAAAGACAGGCACAGATACGCAGTATTTT
J gene: TRBJ2-7; clone size: NA; V gene: TRBV27; CDR3 length: 13; D gene: TRBD1; CDR3 protein: CASRFGGQGEQYF; CDR3 DNA: TGTGCCAGCAGGTTCGGGGGACAGGGGGAGCAGTACTTC
J gene: TRBJ1-6; clone size: NA; V gene: TRBV5-4; CDR3 length: 16; D gene: NA; CDR3 protein: CASSFTGRGVSSPLHF; CDR3 DNA: TGTGCCAGCAGTTTTACAGGGCGGGGGGTTAGTTCACCCCTCCACTTT
J gene: TRBJ2-7; clone size: NA; V gene: TRBV5-1; CDR3 length: 14; D gene: NA; CDR3 protein: CASSAGHASLEQYF; CDR3 DNA: TGCGCCAGCAGCGCAGGACACGCATCCCTGGAGCAGTACTTC
J gene: TRBJ2-7; clone size: NA; V gene: TRBV11-2; CDR3 length: 15; D gene: NA; CDR3 protein: CASSSRDRGTYEQYF; CDR3 DNA: TGTGCCAGCAGCTCTCGAGACAGAGGCACCTACGAGCAGTACTTC
J gene: TRBJ2-7; clone size: NA; V gene: TRBV4-1; CDR3 length: 16; D gene: TRBD2; CDR3 protein: CASSPSLAGRSTEQYF; CDR3 DNA: TGCGCCAGCAGCCCCAGTTTAGCGGGACGCTCGACCGAGCAGTACTTC
J gene: TRBJ2-2; clone size: NA; V gene: TRBV5-4; CDR3 length: 15; D gene: NA; CDR3 protein: CASSLEGTYSGELFF; CDR3 DNA: TGTGCCAGCAGCTTGGAAGGGACATACAGCGGGGAGCTGTTTTTT
J gene: TRBJ1-5; clone size: NA; V gene: TRBV27; CDR3 length: 15; D gene: TRBD1; CDR3 protein: CASRPGTGFNQPQHF; CDR3 DNA: TGTGCCAGCCGACCCGGGACAGGGTTCAATCAGCCCCAGCATTTT
J gene: TRBJ2-3; clone size: NA; V gene: TRBV12-5; CDR3 length: 11; D gene: NA; CDR3 protein: CASANSDTQYF; CDR3 DNA: TGTGCTAGTGCTAATTCAGATACGCAGTATTTT
J gene: TRBJ2-7; clone size: once; V gene: TRBV29-1; CDR3 length: 17; D gene: TRBD1; CDR3 protein: CSVGYRDSSKRSYEQYF; CDR3 DNA: TGCAGCGTTGGCTACCGGGACAGCTCCAAGAGGTCCTACGAGCAGTACTTC
J gene: TRBJ2-7; clone size: once; V gene: TRBV5-4; CDR3 length: 13; D gene: NA; CDR3 protein: CASKDRSSYEQYF; CDR3 DNA: TGTGCCAGCAAGGATCGGAGCTCCTACGAGCAGTACTTC
J gene: TRBJ1-1; clone size: few; V gene: TRBV7-2; CDR3 length: 16; D gene: NA; CDR3 protein: CASSLAGGRVNTEAFF; CDR3 DNA: TGTGCCAGCAGCTTAGCGGGGGGCAGGGTGAACACTGAAGCTTTCTTT
J gene: TRBJ2-6; clone size: NA; V gene: TRBV7-6; CDR3 length: 18; D gene: NA; CDR3 protein: CASSLMPAESSGANVLTF; CDR3 DNA: TGTGCCAGCAGCTTAATGCCAGCGGAGAGCTCTGGGGCCAACGTCCTGACTTTC
J gene: TRBJ1-2; clone size: many; V gene: TRBV30; CDR3 length: 13; D gene: NA; CDR3 protein: CAWRRQALSGYTF; CDR3 DNA: TGTGCCTGGCGTCGACAGGCATTAAGTGGCTACACCTTC
J gene: TRBJ1-4; clone size: NA; V gene: TRBV30; CDR3 length: 16; D gene: NA; CDR3 protein: CAWSAPPGGGGEKLFF; CDR3 DNA: TGTGCCTGGAGTGCCCCCCCGGGGGGCGGGGGTGAAAAACTGTTTTTT
J gene: TRBJ1-2; clone size: NA; V gene: TRBV23-1; CDR3 length: 17; D gene: NA; CDR3 protein: CASSPRTPVAPNYGYTF; CDR3 DNA: TGCGCCAGCAGTCCACGGACCCCCGTGGCTCCGAACTATGGCTACACCTTC
J gene: TRBJ2-3; clone size: once; V gene: TRBV29-1; CDR3 length: 11; D gene: NA; CDR3 protein: CSGTSTDTQYF; CDR3 DNA: TGCAGCGGCACTAGCACAGATACGCAGTATTTT
J gene: TRBJ2-1; clone size: once; V gene: TRBV5-1; CDR3 length: 15; D gene: TRBD2; CDR3 protein: CASSSGLAGGNEQFF; CDR3 DNA: TGCGCCAGCAGCTCGGGACTAGCGGGGGGCAATGAGCAGTTCTTC